These 21 T cell receptor beta chains originate from one sample sequenced in a study of blood T cells in healthy people across ages. A sample-barcoded 5' primer and a J-beta primer mix were used in a second PCR of roughly 7 to 11 cycles. TCRdb analysed the 5' RACE reads with MiXCR anew, one entry per CDR3 protein. The sample includes 1.5 million to 2 million distinct CDR3 sequences, 49% of them seen just once. The source material was blood. The receptors come from a woman aged 35 to 49 in good health.

This clonotype was seen a handful of times. This rearrangement joins TRBV7-9 to TRBJ2-5; D is undetermined. The CDR3 has 14 amino acids. Germline V gene sequence: CDR1 SEHNR, CDR2 FQNEAQ (reference sequence). The V end was cut by 7 bases, the J end by 2 bases, with 14 bases between. Here the CDR3 DNA reads TGTGCCAGCACCCCCCTGGGGTTTCAAGAGACCCAGTACTTC. This encodes CASTPLGFQETQYF.

A few counts support this clonotype. The CDR3 loop is CASSLFGGAKNIQYF. In nucleotides, the CDR3 is TGTGCCAGCAGTTTATTTGGAGGAGCCAAAAACATTCAGTACTTC. The chain uses TRBV12-3 or TRBV12-4 and TRBJ2-4; D may be TRBD2 (5 bases). The CDR3 has 15 amino acids. V dropped 2 bases and J dropped 0 bases, with 8 bases sitting between them.

The chain combines TRBV20-1 with TRBJ2-7; 7 bases map to TRBD1. V lost 5 bases, J lost 4 bases, and 8 bases stayed unmatched. Germline lookup yields CDR1 DFQATT and CDR2 SNEGSKA (reference sequence). The CDR3 covers 13 residues. CDR3 nucleotides: TGCAGTGCTCTTCCTGGGACAGCATACGAGCAGTACTTC. This codes for CSALPGTAYEQYF.

The chain has TRBV7-2 and TRBJ2-7, with D maybe TRBD2 (6 bases). The CDR3 length is 15 residues. Trimming removed 2 bases at V and 2 bases at J, with 13 bases between. Germline V gene lookup returns CDR1 SGHTA and CDR2 FQGNSA. The CDR3 sequence is CASSLFTGDPYEQYF. In DNA, the CDR3 is TGTGCCAGCAGCTTATTTACGGGGGACCCCTACGAGCAGTACTTC.

To note about this clonotype: One junction end disagrees with the germline gene, perhaps due to a read error. The V gene is TRBV20-1, the J gene TRBJ2-5; 9 nucleotides agree with TRBD2. Germline V gives CDR1 DFQATT, CDR2 SNEGSKA (reference sequence). CDR3 size: 14 residues. The CDR3 DNA follows: TGCAGTACTAGAGGGACTAGCTCTCAAGAGACCCAGTACTTC. The encoded protein is CSTRGTSSQETQYF.

V gene TRBV4-1 combines with J gene TRBJ1-2; TRBD1 matches 9 bases. CDR1 is MGHRA, CDR2 YSYEKL, per germline. The ends lost 6 bases at V and 12 bases at J; junction bases unmatched: 11. The CDR3 is made up of 13 amino acids. The CDR3 DNA follows: TGCGCCAGCAGACAGTCCGGGACAGGGTGGGACACCTTC. Protein sequence: CASRQSGTGWDTF.

This clonotype occurred a few times. V is TRBV7-8 and J is TRBJ2-1, with TRBD2 matching 9 bases. Germline CDR1 and CDR2: SGHVS and FQNEAQ. The CDR3 spans 15 residues. With V trimmed by 1 base and J by 8 bases, 6 bases remained unmatched. The CDR3 DNA reads as TGTGCCAGCAGCTTAGAGGGCGGGGGGGCATATGAGCAGTTCTTC. Encoded protein: CASSLEGGGAYEQFF.

This chain links TRBV28 with TRBJ2-7; unclear D gene. The CDR3 loop spans 16 amino acids. Trimming removed 4 bases at V and 0 bases at J, with 16 bases between. Germline V gene data show CDR1 as MDHEN and CDR2 as SYDVKM. CDR3 amino acids: CASSSTFGQFSYEQYF. The CDR3 nucleotides are TGTGCCAGCAGTTCTACGTTTGGGCAGTTCTCCTACGAGCAGTACTTC.

The chain uses TRBV13 and TRBJ2-7; D is unclear. The CDR3 length is 14 residues. The germline gives CDR1 PRHDT, CDR2 FYEKMQ (reference sequence). Trimming stripped 5 bases from V and 3 bases from J, with 14 bases between. CDR3 residues: CASSPPGPYYEQYF. The CDR3 coding sequence is TGTGCCAGCAGCCCCCCGGGCCCTTACTACGAGCAGTACTTC.

This clonotype was recorded a few times. V gene TRBV7-2 combines with J gene TRBJ2-5; possible D gene TRBD2, 5 bases. Germline CDR1 SGHTA, CDR2 FQGNSA. The CDR3 contains 14 residues. Trimming left V 4 bases short and J 2 bases short, with 11 bases between. The CDR3 loop is CASSSTRSQETQYF. CDR3 DNA sequence: TGTGCCAGCAGCTCCACTAGGAGTCAAGAGACCCAGTACTTC.

V usage is TRBV20-1 and J usage is TRBJ2-5, with D possibly being TRBD2 (5 bases). V was pared by 6 bases and J by 2 bases, with 13 bases between. Germline lookup yields CDR1 DFQATT and CDR2 SNEGSKA (reference sequence). The CDR3 totals 13 residues. The CDR3 reads CSAIGSRQETQYF. The CDR3 region has the DNA TGCAGTGCCATAGGGAGCAGACAAGAGACCCAGTACTTC.

This sequence joins TRBV24-1 and TRBJ2-3, with TRBD2 identical over 12 bases. The CDR3 totals 16 residues. J was trimmed by 5 bases and V by 4 bases; bases with no gene match: 6. CDR1 and CDR2 (germline): KGHDR, SFDVKD. The CDR3 nucleotides read TGTGCCACCAGTGACCCTAGCGGGGGGGCCCGAGATACGCAGTATTTT. Its protein product is CATSDPSGGARDTQYF.

The chain recombines TRBV25-1 with TRBJ2-5, with D possibly being TRBD1 (5 bases). V gave up 1 base and J gave up 11 bases, with 20 bases separating them. The CDR3 has 15 residues. Germline V lookup: CDR1 MGHDK, CDR2 SYGVNS. CDR3 in amino acids: CASSEFVTRVNEQYF. The CDR3, as DNA: TGTGCCAGCAGTGAATTCGTGACCAGGGTCAATGAGCAGTACTTC.

This sequence joins TRBV12-3 or TRBV12-4 and TRBJ1-2; D is undetermined. Trimming stripped 2 bases from V and 4 bases from J, with 14 bases between. The CDR3 is 15 amino acids. Written as DNA, the CDR3 is TGTGCCAGCAGTTTAAGTCAGGCTGCCACCTATGGCTACACCTTC. Protein product: CASSLSQAATYGYTF.

This clonotype has a handful of counts. V gene TRBV20-1 combines with J gene TRBJ2-4; 11 nucleotides agree with TRBD2. The J call may be incorrect, as the DNA end agrees better with TRBJ2-7. The V gene's germline CDR1 is DFQATT and CDR2 SNEGSKA (reference sequence). This CDR3 is 13 amino acids long. Here the CDR3 DNA reads TGCAGTGCCGCTAGCGGGGGGACCTACGAGCAGTACTTC. It encodes CSAASGGTYEQYF.

This chain uses TRBV5-5 with TRBJ2-3, with 7 bases aligning to TRBD2. The germline V gene has CDR1 SGHKS and CDR2 YYEKEE (reference sequence). The trim removed 4 bases at V and 2 bases at J, leaving 10 bases unmatched. The length of the CDR3 is 16 residues. CDR3 nucleotides: TGTGCCAGCAGCCCTCAGGGAGGGATCCTCACAGATACGCAGTATTTT. It translates to CASSPQGGILTDTQYF.

In its sample, this clonotype was seen a few times. The V gene is TRBV4-1, the J gene TRBJ2-4; D is ambiguous. CDR1 is MGHRA and CDR2 is YSYEKL in the germline V gene. V gave up 0 bases and J gave up 11 bases, with 11 bases separating them. This CDR3 has 13 residues. CDR3 protein: CASSQDLRTLQYF. DNA for the CDR3: TGCGCCAGCAGCCAAGATCTAAGGACGCTTCAGTACTTC.

The CDR3 sequence: CATLTGVRSEAFF. CDR3 DNA sequence: TGTGCCACCCTGACAGGGGTACGTTCTGAAGCTTTCTTT. The chain carries TRBV6-6 and TRBJ1-1; 8 nucleotides line up with TRBD1. Germline V gene data show CDR1 as MNHNY and CDR2 as SVGAGI (reference sequence). V lost 10 bases and J lost 6; bases outside the gene matches: 10. This CDR3 has 13 amino acids.

As to this clonotype: The missing conserved phenylalanine or tryptophan at the end of this CDR3 makes a read error likely. The chain has TRBV5-1 and TRBJ2-1; 16 bases map to TRBD2. The CDR3 contains 18 residues. Looked up from germline, CDR1 is SGHRS and CDR2 is YFSETQ. V lost 4 bases and J lost 0; bases outside the gene matches: 4. CDR3 sequence reads: CASSPGLAGGSSYNEQFV. Here the CDR3 DNA reads TGCGCCAGCAGCCCGGGACTAGCGGGGGGGAGCTCCTACAATGAGCAGTTCGTC.

The chain couples TRBV4-1 to TRBJ2-1; maybe TRBD2 (5 bases). V lost 7 bases to trimming and J lost 0 bases, with 10 bases between them. Germline V lookup: CDR1 MGHRA, CDR2 YSYEKL. The CDR3 sequence is 14 residues long. The CDR3 bases are TGCGCCAGCAACCACCGGGGCTCCTACAATGAGCAGTTCTTC. Amino acids: CASNHRGSYNEQFF.

The rearrangement uses TRBV5-1 and TRBJ1-2; TRBD1 is a possible D gene (5 bases). The CDR3 length is 16 residues. Per germline, CDR1 SGHRS and CDR2 YFSETQ. The germline V and J ends were trimmed by 0 bases and 5 bases, with 17 bases remaining between them. CDR3 coding DNA: TGCGCCAGCAGCTTGGAGGGGAGAGGTGAGGGTTATGGCTACACCTTC. Its protein product is CASSLEGRGEGYGYTF.